The T cell receptor beta chain described here comes from a study of T cell clonality in common variable immunodeficiency. This clone came up many times. The antigen remains unidentified. The CDR3 end is not reached by the read, which stops 3 residues before it; the germline J gene fills it in. Whole-study results and caveats: Common variable immunodeficiency TCR beta sequences reportedly had fewer deletions and N-nucleotide insertions. Links between repertoire features and CVID complications were heterogeneity-limited.

J was trimmed by 4 bases and V by 3 bases; bases with no gene match: 11. Per the germline V gene, CDR1 is SGHRS and CDR2 is YFSETQ. The CDR3 totals 16 residues. Using immunoSEQ multiplex PCR, the repertoire was profiled, and TCRdb retains in-frame clones only, with some absent. Altogether tens of thousands of clones were found in the sample, and no singletons occur. Material: peripheral blood mononuclear cells. This TCR came from a person aged 18-70 years in good health. The chain has TRBV5-1 and TRBJ1-2, with 8 bases aligning to TRBD1. CDR3 bases read: TGCGCCAGCAGCTCAGGGGGCGTTGATCAACCCTATGGC. It translates to CASSSGGVDQPYG. The whole CDR3 region reads CASSSGGVDQPYGYTF.